This T cell receptor (beta chain) is from a study of T cells in Graves' hyperthyroidism and ophthalmopathy. For the study at large: Blood was drawn when the patient was first diagnosed and still untreated.

The CDR3 spans 13 residues. Germline-derived CDR1 and CDR2 are KGHSH and LQKENI. J lost 11 bases, V lost 1 base, and 4 bases had no gene match. Study-wide results and limits: The majority of expanded thyroid clonotypes above 0.001 also appeared in blood.

It was 8.5 to 10 ml of fresh peripheral blood that supplied the PBMCs. There are many counts of this clonotype. Antigen: not known. RNA transcripts served as the template for amplifying TCR beta CDR3 regions. HTBI primers were the set used in a first-round RT-PCR of the TCR CDR3. TCRdb recomputed calls from the multiplex PCR reads with MiXCR, one row per CDR3 protein. Of hundreds of thousands of distinct CDR3 sequences listed, less than 25% are singletons. This chain uses TRBV18 with TRBJ2-4, with TRBD2 matching over 8 bases. The sequence was obtained from a man aged 30 to 39 with Graves' ophthalmopathy. The sample comprised blood. The CDR3 loop is CASSPLDSGVQYF. CDR3 in DNA: TGTGCCAGCTCACCACTCGATAGCGGGGTTCAGTACTTC.